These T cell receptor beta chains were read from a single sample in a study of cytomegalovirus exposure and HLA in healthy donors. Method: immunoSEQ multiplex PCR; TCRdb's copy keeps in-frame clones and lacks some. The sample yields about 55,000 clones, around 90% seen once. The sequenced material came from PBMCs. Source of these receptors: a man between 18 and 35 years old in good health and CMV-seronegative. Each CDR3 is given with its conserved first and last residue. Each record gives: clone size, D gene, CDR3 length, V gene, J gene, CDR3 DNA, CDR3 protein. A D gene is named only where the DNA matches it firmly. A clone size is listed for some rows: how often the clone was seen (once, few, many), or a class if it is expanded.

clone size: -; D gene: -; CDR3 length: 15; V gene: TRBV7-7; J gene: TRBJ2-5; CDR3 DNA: TGTGCTAGCAGTTCTACGGGAGCCCGGCAAGAGACCCAGTACTTC; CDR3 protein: CASSSTGARQETQYF
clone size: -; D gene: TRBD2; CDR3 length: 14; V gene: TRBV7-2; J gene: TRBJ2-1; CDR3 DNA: TGTGCCAGCAGGCGGACTAGCGGGAGCTGGGAGCAGTTCTTC; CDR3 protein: CASRRTSGSWEQFF
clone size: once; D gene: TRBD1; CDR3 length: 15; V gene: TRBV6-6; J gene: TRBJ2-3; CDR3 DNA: TGTGCCAGCAGTTTCCTCAGGGGGAGCACAGATACGCAGTATTTT; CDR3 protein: CASSFLRGSTDTQYF
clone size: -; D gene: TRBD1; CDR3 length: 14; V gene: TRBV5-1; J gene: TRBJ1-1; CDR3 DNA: TGCGCCAGCCGCTGGGGACAGCAGAACACTGAAGCTTTCTTT; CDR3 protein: CASRWGQQNTEAFF
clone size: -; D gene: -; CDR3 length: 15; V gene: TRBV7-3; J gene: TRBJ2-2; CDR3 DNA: TGTGCCAGCAGCCATCGAGCGGGGAACACCGGGGAGCTGTTTTTT; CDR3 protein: CASSHRAGNTGELFF
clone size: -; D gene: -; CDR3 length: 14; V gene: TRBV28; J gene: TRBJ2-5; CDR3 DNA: TGTGCCAGCAGCTACGGGATGCCGGCGGGGACCCAGTACTTC; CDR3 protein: CASSYGMPAGTQYF
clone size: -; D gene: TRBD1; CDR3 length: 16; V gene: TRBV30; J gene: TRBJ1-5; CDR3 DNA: TGTGCCTGGAGTGGGGGCTCAACAGGGGTAGCCCTGCCCCAGCATTTT; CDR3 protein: CAWSGGSTGVALPQHF
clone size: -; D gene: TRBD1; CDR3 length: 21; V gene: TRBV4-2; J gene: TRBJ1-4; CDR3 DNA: TGTGCCAGCAGCCGCTCAACAAGCTCGCTAACCCCGGGACAGGGGTATGAAAAACTGTTTTTT; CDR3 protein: CASSRSTSSLTPGQGYEKLFF
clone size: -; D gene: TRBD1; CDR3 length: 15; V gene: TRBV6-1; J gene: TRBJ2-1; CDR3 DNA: TGTGCCAGCCTTCCGAACAGGGGGCGGAACCATGAGCAGTTCTTC; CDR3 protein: CASLPNRGRNHEQFF
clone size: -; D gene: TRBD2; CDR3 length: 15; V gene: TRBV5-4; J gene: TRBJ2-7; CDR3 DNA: TGTGCCAGCAGCTCGGGGGGGGGACGGAGGGACGAGCAGTACTTC; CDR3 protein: CASSSGGGRRDEQYF
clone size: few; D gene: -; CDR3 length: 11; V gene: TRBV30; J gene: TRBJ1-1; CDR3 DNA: TGTGCCTGGAGTGTCCAAACAGGGGCTTTCTTT; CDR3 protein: CAWSVQTGAFF
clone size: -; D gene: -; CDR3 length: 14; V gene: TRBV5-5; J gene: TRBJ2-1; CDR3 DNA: TGTGCCAGCAGCCTTCGTCAAGGCGGGCCAGGGCAGTTCTTC; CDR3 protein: CASSLRQGGPGQFF
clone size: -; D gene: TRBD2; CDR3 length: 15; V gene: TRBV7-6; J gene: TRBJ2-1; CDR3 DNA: TGTGCCAGCAGCTTGGTTGGGACTACAGGCAATGAGCAGTTCTTC; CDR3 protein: CASSLVGTTGNEQFF
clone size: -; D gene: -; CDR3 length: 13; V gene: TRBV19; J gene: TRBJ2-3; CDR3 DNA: TGTGCCAGTAGTATGCGGGAATCAGATACGCAGTATTTT; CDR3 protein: CASSMRESDTQYF
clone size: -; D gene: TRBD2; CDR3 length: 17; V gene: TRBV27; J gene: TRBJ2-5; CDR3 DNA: TGTGCCAGCAGTTTAGAGTACCGGACTAGCGGAGTCGAGACCCAGTACTTC; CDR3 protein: CASSLEYRTSGVETQYF
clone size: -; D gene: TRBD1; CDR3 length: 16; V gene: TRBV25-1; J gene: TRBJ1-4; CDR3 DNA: TGTGCCAGCAGTGTCCGGGACAGGGGTTTTGGTGAAAAACTGTTTTTT; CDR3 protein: CASSVRDRGFGEKLFF
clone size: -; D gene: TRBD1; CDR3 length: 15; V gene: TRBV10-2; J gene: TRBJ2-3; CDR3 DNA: TGCGCCAGCAGCCTCCGGACAGGGCACACAGATACGCAGTATTTT; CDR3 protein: CASSLRTGHTDTQYF
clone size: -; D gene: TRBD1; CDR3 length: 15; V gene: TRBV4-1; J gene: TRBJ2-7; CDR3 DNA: TGCGCCAGCAGCCAAGAGGGGACAGGGGGCTACGAGCAGTACTTC; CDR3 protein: CASSQEGTGGYEQYF
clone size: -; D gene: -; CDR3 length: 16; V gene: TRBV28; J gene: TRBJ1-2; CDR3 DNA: TGTGCCAGCAGTTTGCTCGCCAACACAAATAACTATGGCTACACCTTC; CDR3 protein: CASSLLANTNNYGYTF
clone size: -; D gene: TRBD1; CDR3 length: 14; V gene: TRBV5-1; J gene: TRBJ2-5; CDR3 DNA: TGCGCCAGCAGCTACGGACAGGGGAGGGAGACCCAGTACTTC; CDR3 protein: CASSYGQGRETQYF
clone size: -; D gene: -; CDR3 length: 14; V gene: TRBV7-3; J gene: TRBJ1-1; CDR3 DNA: TGTGCCAGCAGCTTCGGACTGACCAACACTGAAGCTTTCTTT; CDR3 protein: CASSFGLTNTEAFF
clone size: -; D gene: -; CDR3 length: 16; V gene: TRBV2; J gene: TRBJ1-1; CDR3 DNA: TGTGCCAGCAGTGAAGGAGCGGGGGGGGCGCGTACTGAAGCTTTCTTT; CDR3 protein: CASSEGAGGARTEAFF
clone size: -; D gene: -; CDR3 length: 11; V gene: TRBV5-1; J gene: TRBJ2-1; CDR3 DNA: TGCGCCAGCAGCGAGTTCGATGAGCAGTTCTTC; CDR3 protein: CASSEFDEQFF
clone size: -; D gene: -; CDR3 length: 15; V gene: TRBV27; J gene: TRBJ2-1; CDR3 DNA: TGTGCCAGCAAAATGGGGGGGCGGGTTTACAATGAGCAGTTCTTC; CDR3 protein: CASKMGGRVYNEQFF
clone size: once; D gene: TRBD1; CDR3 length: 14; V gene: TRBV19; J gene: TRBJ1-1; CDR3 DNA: TGTGCCGTATCTGGACAGGGTTGGAACACTGAAGCTTTCTTT; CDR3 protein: CAVSGQGWNTEAFF
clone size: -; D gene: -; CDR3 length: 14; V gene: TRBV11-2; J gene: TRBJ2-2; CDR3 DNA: TGTGCCAGCAGCTTAGTTTCCAGGGGCGGGGAGCTGTTTTTT; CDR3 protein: CASSLVSRGGELFF
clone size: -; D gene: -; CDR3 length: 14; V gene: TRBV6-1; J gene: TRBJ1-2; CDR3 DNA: TGTGCCAGCAGTGAAGCCAGACAGACCTATGGCTACACCTTC; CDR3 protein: CASSEARQTYGYTF
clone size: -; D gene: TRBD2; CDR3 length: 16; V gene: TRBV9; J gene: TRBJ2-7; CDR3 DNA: TGTGCCAGCAGCGTGGGCCTAGCGGGAGGGTCCTACGAGCAGTACTTC; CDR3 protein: CASSVGLAGGSYEQYF
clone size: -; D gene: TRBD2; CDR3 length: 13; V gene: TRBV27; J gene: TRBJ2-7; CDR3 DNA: TGTGCCAGCGGACTAGCGGGATTATACGAGCAGTACTTC; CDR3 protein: CASGLAGLYEQYF
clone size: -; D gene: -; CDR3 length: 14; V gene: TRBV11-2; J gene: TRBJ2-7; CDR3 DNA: TGTGCCAGCAGCTTAGAAGTCCAGAATCACGAGCAGTACTTC; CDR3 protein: CASSLEVQNHEQYF
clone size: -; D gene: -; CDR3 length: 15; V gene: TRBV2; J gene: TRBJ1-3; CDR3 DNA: TGTGCCAGCAGGATGGGGGGGGCATCCGGAAACACCATATATTTT; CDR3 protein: CASRMGGASGNTIYF
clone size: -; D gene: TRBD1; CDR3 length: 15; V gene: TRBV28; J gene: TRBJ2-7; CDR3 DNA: TGTGCCAGCAGTGCCTTGACAGGGGGCAGGTACGAGCAGTACTTC; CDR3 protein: CASSALTGGRYEQYF
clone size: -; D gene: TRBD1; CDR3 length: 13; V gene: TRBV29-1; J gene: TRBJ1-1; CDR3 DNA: TGCAGCGTTAGACAGGGGGCGCAGACTGAAGCTTTCTTT; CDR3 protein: CSVRQGAQTEAFF
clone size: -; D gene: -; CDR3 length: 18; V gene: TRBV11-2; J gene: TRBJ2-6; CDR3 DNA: TGTGCCAGCAGCTTAGGGCTGGGGGCGGGTTCTGGGGCCAACGTCCTGACTTTC; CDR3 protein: CASSLGLGAGSGANVLTF
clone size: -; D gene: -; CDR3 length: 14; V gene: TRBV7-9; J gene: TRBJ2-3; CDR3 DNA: TGTGCCAGCGGGGACTTCCTGGGCACAGATACGCAGTATTTT; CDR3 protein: CASGDFLGTDTQYF
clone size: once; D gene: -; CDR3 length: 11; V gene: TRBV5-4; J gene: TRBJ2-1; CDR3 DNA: TGTGCCAGCAGCTTGGGAGGCGAGCAGTTCTTC; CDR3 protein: CASSLGGEQFF
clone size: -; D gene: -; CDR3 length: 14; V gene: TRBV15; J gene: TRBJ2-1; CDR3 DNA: TGTGCCACCAGCAGAGGGGGCTCGGACAATGAGCAGTTCTTC; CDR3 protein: CATSRGGSDNEQFF
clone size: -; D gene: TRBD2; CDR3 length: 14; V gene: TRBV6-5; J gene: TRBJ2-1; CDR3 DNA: TGTGCCAGCAGGGGCCTAGCGGGACTTCTAGGGGAGTTCTTC; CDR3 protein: CASRGLAGLLGEFF
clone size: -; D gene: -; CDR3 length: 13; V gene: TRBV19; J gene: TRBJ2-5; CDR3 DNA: TGTGCCAGTGAGGCAGGGGTCGGAGAGACCCAGTACTTC; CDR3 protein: CASEAGVGETQYF
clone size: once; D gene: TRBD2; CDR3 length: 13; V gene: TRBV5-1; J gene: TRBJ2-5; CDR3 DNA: TGCGCCAGCAGCTTGCGGGGGGGAGAGACCCAGTACTTC; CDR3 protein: CASSLRGGETQYF
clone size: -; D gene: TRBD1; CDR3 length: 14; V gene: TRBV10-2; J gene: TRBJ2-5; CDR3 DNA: TGCGCCAGCACCCAGGGGGCCCTCCAAGAGACCCAGTACTTC; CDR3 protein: CASTQGALQETQYF
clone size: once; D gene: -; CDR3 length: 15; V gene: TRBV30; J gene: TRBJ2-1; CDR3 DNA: TGTGCCTGGAATCGCCAGGTAGGCTCCTACAATGAGCAGTTCTTC; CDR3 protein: CAWNRQVGSYNEQFF
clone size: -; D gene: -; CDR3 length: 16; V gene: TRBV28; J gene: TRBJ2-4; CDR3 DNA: TGTGCCAGCAGCTCTTTTGGGAGCAGGTCCAAAAACATTCAGTACTTC; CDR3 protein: CASSSFGSRSKNIQYF
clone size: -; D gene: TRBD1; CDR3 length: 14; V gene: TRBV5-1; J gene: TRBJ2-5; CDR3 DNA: TGCGCCAGCAGCCCCACAGGGGGCCTGGAGACCCAGTACTTC; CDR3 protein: CASSPTGGLETQYF
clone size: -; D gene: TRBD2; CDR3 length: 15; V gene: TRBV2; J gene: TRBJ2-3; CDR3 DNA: TGTGCCAGCAGTGATGGGGACTACACGGCTGGTACGCAGTATTTT; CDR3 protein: CASSDGDYTAGTQYF
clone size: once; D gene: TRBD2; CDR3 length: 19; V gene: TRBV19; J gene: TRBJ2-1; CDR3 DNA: TGTGCCAGTAGTACGAGCGGGACCCGGTGGGCTACACACAACAATGAGCAGTTCTTC; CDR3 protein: CASSTSGTRWATHNNEQFF
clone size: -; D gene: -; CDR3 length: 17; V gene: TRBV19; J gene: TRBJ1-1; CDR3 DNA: TGTGCCAGTAGTATAAATCTACTGCACAGGGTGGACACTGAAGCTTTCTTT; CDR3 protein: CASSINLLHRVDTEAFF
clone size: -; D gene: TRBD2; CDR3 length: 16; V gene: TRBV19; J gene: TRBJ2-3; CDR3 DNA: TGTGCCAGTAATGCAAGGACTAGCGATTACACAGATACGCAGTATTTT; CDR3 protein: CASNARTSDYTDTQYF
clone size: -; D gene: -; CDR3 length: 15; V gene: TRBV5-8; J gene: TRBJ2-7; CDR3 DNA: TGTGCCAGCAGCTTAAGGGACATCCGTTCCTACGAGCAGTACTTC; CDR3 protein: CASSLRDIRSYEQYF
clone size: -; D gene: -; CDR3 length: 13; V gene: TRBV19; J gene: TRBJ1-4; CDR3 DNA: TGTGCCAGTAGTATACAGGGCCAAGAAAAACTGTTTTTT; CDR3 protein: CASSIQGQEKLFF
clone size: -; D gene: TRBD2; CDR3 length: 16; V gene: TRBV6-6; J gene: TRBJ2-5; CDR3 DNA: TGTGCCAGCAGTTACTCACCGACTAGCGGACAAGAGACCCAGTACTTC; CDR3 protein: CASSYSPTSGQETQYF
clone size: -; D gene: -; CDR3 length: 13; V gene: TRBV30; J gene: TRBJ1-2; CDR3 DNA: TGTGCCTGGAGTGCTGGGCTGTTAGGTGGCTACACCTTC; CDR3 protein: CAWSAGLLGGYTF